The sequence of this T cell receptor beta chain was determined in a study of shared clonotypes between healthy human individuals (dated by TCRdb to about 2020). For the wider study: Three men and a couple of women, aged 18 to 49 years, made up the cohort. Per donor, leukapheresis produced somewhere between about 0.9 and 9 billion PBMCs. Libraries were prepared and TCR repertoires were sequenced by different laboratories using diverse techniques, in order to increase sequencing depth and limit assay-specific biases. To estimate repertoire size and how much clonotype sharing occurs between individuals, the study deeply sequenced the blood TCR repertoires of several healthy adults. For each donor, three plates each were used for CD4 naive and CD4 memory, two plates were used for CD8 naive, and one plate was used for CD8 memory. What the work shows at the level of the full study, not this receptor alone: Larger estimated clonotype richness was generally found for naive subsets than for memory subsets. Only blood was sampled, and tissue TCR repertoires likely differ from those in blood. The genetic and exposure-history diversity represented was limited by the small number of donors. Compared with non-shared clonotypes, clonotypes shared by all four sorted-subset donors had higher generation probabilities. Pairwise subsampling led to the expectation that sequencing depth would affect the degree of clonotype sharing among donors. Incomplete sequencing was indicated by rarefaction of sorted-subset datasets, despite the large sequencing depth. Sharing across a handful of donors was observed for 4.5% to 6.5% of naive CD4, over 3% of naive CD8, 2% to 2.5% of memory CD4, and about 0.4% of memory CD8 clonotypes.

With respect to this clone: This receptor's antigen is unknown. Base qualities are not provided; no much larger clone lies one nucleotide away.

Healthy HIV-negative adults with no recently reported acute infections or vaccinations were included as donors. Every donor was a Caucasian adult residing in Nashville, Tennessee, USA. CD8 memory samples combined magnetically selected CD45RO+ cells with CCR7-negative CD45RA+ effector memory (TemRA) cells. After blood collection by leukapheresis, PBMCs were isolated using Ficoll-Histopaque density gradient centrifugation and then cryopreserved in the vapor phase of liquid nitrogen. Analytical flow cytometry was used to check the purity and quantity of each magnetically sorted T cell population. Genomic DNA was isolated from every sorted fraction and measured by UV absorbance on a Nanodrop 2000c. Using the deep immunoSEQ assay, multiplex PCR amplified TCR CDR3 regions from genomic DNA. Extracted genomic DNA from each cell subset was spread evenly across all wells of several immunoSEQ 96-well plates, with each plate serving as a replicate. For sorted subsets, roughly 200 ng of genomic DNA, equivalent to roughly 30,000 T cell genomes, went into each replicate PCR. Purified libraries were quantified with a Qubit 3.0 fluorometer, sized on a Bioanalyzer 2100, and re-quantified with the KAPA Library Quantification kit. Every immunoSEQ 96-well plate was sequenced on a separate single-read 150-cycle Illumina NextSeq 550 flow cell. On the authors' methods: Because only junctional sequences without quality scores were contained in the immunoSEQ output, filtering matching that applied to full-length reads could not be performed. Sequences were annotated with PyIR, a Python wrapper for IgBLAST v1.9, and V/J genes and CDR3 were assigned using IMGT germline references. Any read was removed if the V/J assignment was weak (E-value above 1e-6), the CDR3 was missing, or the read contained stop codons, out-of-frame junctions, or ambiguous translated residues. A V3J clonotype was defined by an identical inferred V gene, J gene, and CDR3 amino acid sequence. Percentage overlap between repertoires was calculated by dividing the number of shared unique clonotypes by the size of the smaller repertoire. Repertoire richness was assessed with RTK rarefaction, the Chao1 estimator, and Recon v2.1 estimates of unobserved clonotypes. Generation probabilities were computed with OLGA for all TCRbeta clonotypes obtained by the gDNA method from a handful of donors. TCRdb took this table from immuneACCESS and kept in-frame rearrangements with V and J called. Such tables lack part of the clones; where checked against another copy, unresolved V genes explain under half of the gap, and the rest is unexplained. That table gives V, J and clone size, and the DNA gave D and trimming. This sample comprises 550,000 to 800,000 clones, roughly 87% of them detected only once. The ten largest make up 34% of the sample.

Sequenced sample: memory CD8+ T cells from PBMCs. The cell subset or site label, read with the paper, signifies: CD45RO+ cells pooled with CCR7-negative TemRA cells. The sequence derives from a man between 18 and 29 years old in good health. Some clones in this sample may be carry-over from other donors' samples.

CDR3 reads: CASSLEGLAPSTDTQYF. The base sequence is TGTGCCAGCAGCCTAGAGGGACTAGCGCCCAGCACAGATACGCAGTATTTT. The V gene is TRBV9 and the J gene is TRBJ2-3; 10 of the junction bases match TRBD2. The CDR3 starts with the cysteine, ends with the phenylalanine, and has 17 residues. This entry keeps only the CDR3 DNA: 51 bases, framed from base 1. In the germline V gene, CDR1 corresponds to SGDLS and CDR2 to YYNGEE. Germline trimming: 4 bases from V, 0 bases from J; junction bases outside gene matches: 8.